Listed below are T cell receptor beta chains from one sample, sequenced in a study of OX40 agonist ivuxolimab in advanced cancers. TCRdb's table, derived via immunoSEQ multiplex PCR, lists solely in-frame clones and lacks some. The sample consists of around 76,000 clones, roughly 82% of them appearing once. The source material was CD4+ or CD8+ T cells sorted from blood, sampled in a trial of the OX40 agonist ivuxolimab. These receptors originate from an adult with an advanced solid tumor such as melanoma, head and neck, liver or kidney cancer. Each CDR3 is given with its conserved first and last residue. The D gene is left open where the match is weak. For some rows the clone size is stated as once, few or many, or as a class when expanded; others skip it.

clone_size: once
v_call: TRBV5-1
d_call: .
j_call: TRBJ2-2
cdr3_aa: CASSAVQGDPGELFF
cdr3_nt: TGCGCCAGCAGCGCCGTACAGGGAGATCCCGGGGAGCTGTTTTTT

clone_size: .
v_call: TRBV6-1
d_call: .
j_call: TRBJ1-1
cdr3_aa: CASSEARPNTEAFF
cdr3_nt: TGTGCCAGCAGTGAAGCCCGGCCGAACACTGAAGCTTTCTTT

clone_size: .
v_call: TRBV6-6
d_call: .
j_call: TRBJ1-4
cdr3_aa: CASSSALTNEKLFF
cdr3_nt: TGTGCCAGCAGTTCAGCTTTAACTAATGAAAAACTGTTTTTT

clone_size: .
v_call: TRBV5-8
d_call: .
j_call: TRBJ2-5
cdr3_aa: CASSYRGVETQYF
cdr3_nt: TGTGCCAGCAGCTACAGAGGGGTGGAGACCCAGTACTTC

clone_size: .
v_call: TRBV6-5
d_call: .
j_call: TRBJ1-3
cdr3_aa: CASRQTRALGNTIYF
cdr3_nt: TGTGCCAGCAGACAAACCAGGGCCCTGGGAAACACCATATATTTT

clone_size: .
v_call: TRBV5-6
d_call: TRBD1
j_call: TRBJ2-5
cdr3_aa: CASSLRGGGKTQYF
cdr3_nt: TGTGCCAGCAGCTTGAGAGGGGGCGGAAAGACCCAGTACTTC

clone_size: .
v_call: TRBV10-3
d_call: .
j_call: TRBJ1-3
cdr3_aa: CAISELGGRAGNTIYF
cdr3_nt: TGTGCCATCAGTGAGCTGGGTGGGCGTGCTGGAAACACCATATATTTT

clone_size: .
v_call: TRBV4-1
d_call: .
j_call: TRBJ2-5
cdr3_aa: CASSQNPSRGEETQYF
cdr3_nt: TGCGCCAGCAGCCAAAACCCATCCAGGGGGGAGGAGACCCAGTACTTC

clone_size: few
v_call: TRBV2
d_call: TRBD1
j_call: TRBJ1-2
cdr3_aa: CASRGTAASVSGYTF
cdr3_nt: TGTGCCAGCAGGGGGACAGCCGCATCCGTATCTGGCTACACCTTC

clone_size: .
v_call: TRBV9
d_call: .
j_call: TRBJ1-6
cdr3_aa: CASSVGQQRSYNSPLHF
cdr3_nt: TGTGCCAGCAGCGTAGGACAGCAGCGCTCCTATAATTCACCCCTCCACTTT

clone_size: .
v_call: TRBV14
d_call: .
j_call: TRBJ2-3
cdr3_aa: CASSPMGGADTQYF
cdr3_nt: TGTGCCAGCAGCCCTATGGGCGGGGCAGATACGCAGTATTTT

clone_size: few
v_call: TRBV6-1
d_call: .
j_call: TRBJ1-1
cdr3_aa: CASSVSRRTGLNTEAFF
cdr3_nt: TGTGCCAGCAGTGTCTCACGGAGGACGGGCTTGAACACTGAAGCTTTCTTT

clone_size: .
v_call: TRBV19
d_call: .
j_call: TRBJ1-3
cdr3_aa: CASSQVGTSNTIYF
cdr3_nt: TGTGCCAGTAGTCAAGTCGGGACATCTAACACCATATATTTT

clone_size: .
v_call: TRBV2
d_call: .
j_call: TRBJ1-5
cdr3_aa: CASSGTGTGQPQHF
cdr3_nt: TGTGCCAGCAGTGGCACAGGGACCGGACAGCCCCAGCATTTT

clone_size: .
v_call: TRBV11-2
d_call: .
j_call: TRBJ1-1
cdr3_aa: CASSPGGAEAFF
cdr3_nt: TGTGCCAGCAGCCCAGGAGGGGCTGAAGCTTTCTTT

clone_size: .
v_call: TRBV5-4
d_call: TRBD1
j_call: TRBJ2-3
cdr3_aa: CASSPGQERADTQYF
cdr3_nt: TGTGCCAGCAGCCCCGGACAGGAAAGAGCAGATACGCAGTATTTT

clone_size: once
v_call: TRBV19
d_call: .
j_call: TRBJ1-2
cdr3_aa: CASSIRTEHYGYTF
cdr3_nt: TGTGCCAGTAGTATCCGGACAGAACACTATGGCTACACCTTC

clone_size: .
v_call: TRBV29-1
d_call: .
j_call: TRBJ1-4
cdr3_aa: CSVRPRSLNEKLFF
cdr3_nt: TGCAGCGTTCGTCCCCGCAGCTTGAATGAAAAACTGTTTTTT

clone_size: .
v_call: TRBV5-1
d_call: .
j_call: TRBJ1-1
cdr3_aa: CASSLASRSSAFF
cdr3_nt: TGCGCCAGCAGCTTGGCCTCTAGGTCATCAGCTTTCTTT

clone_size: .
v_call: TRBV2
d_call: .
j_call: TRBJ2-7
cdr3_aa: CASTQGGYGSYEQYF
cdr3_nt: TGTGCCAGCACCCAGGGGGGGTATGGCTCCTACGAGCAGTACTTC

clone_size: .
v_call: TRBV21-1
d_call: .
j_call: TRBJ2-1
cdr3_aa: CASTSDGDRERYNEQFF
cdr3_nt: TGTGCCAGCACCTCAGACGGGGACAGGGAGAGGTACAATGAGCAGTTCTTC

clone_size: .
v_call: TRBV18
d_call: .
j_call: TRBJ2-1
cdr3_aa: CASSPPDYYNEQFF
cdr3_nt: TGTGCCAGCTCACCACCCGACTACTACAATGAGCAGTTCTTC

clone_size: .
v_call: TRBV2
d_call: TRBD1
j_call: TRBJ1-1
cdr3_aa: CASRYRGNTEAFF
cdr3_nt: TGTGCCAGCAGGTACAGGGGGAACACTGAAGCTTTCTTT

clone_size: .
v_call: TRBV7-9
d_call: .
j_call: TRBJ2-1
cdr3_aa: CASSPGSEQFF
cdr3_nt: TGTGCCAGCAGCCCAGGGAGTGAGCAGTTCTTC

clone_size: .
v_call: TRBV5-1
d_call: .
j_call: TRBJ2-3
cdr3_aa: CASSPDGPWADTQYF
cdr3_nt: TGCGCCAGCAGCCCAGACGGGCCCTGGGCAGATACGCAGTATTTT

clone_size: .
v_call: TRBV5-1
d_call: TRBD1
j_call: TRBJ2-3
cdr3_aa: CASSLGGQASTDTQYF
cdr3_nt: TGCGCCAGCAGCTTAGGCGGACAGGCTAGCACAGATACGCAGTATTTT

clone_size: .
v_call: TRBV6-6
d_call: .
j_call: TRBJ1-6
cdr3_aa: CASTRQLSSYNSPLHF
cdr3_nt: TGTGCCAGCACCCGACAGTTGAGCTCCTATAATTCACCCCTCCACTTT

clone_size: .
v_call: TRBV2
d_call: .
j_call: TRBJ1-2
cdr3_aa: CASRREDYGYTF
cdr3_nt: TGTGCCAGCAGAAGGGAGGACTATGGCTACACCTTC

clone_size: .
v_call: TRBV19
d_call: TRBD1
j_call: TRBJ1-6
cdr3_aa: CASSIPQGGTYNSPLHF
cdr3_nt: TGTGCCAGTAGTATCCCTCAGGGGGGGACCTATAATTCACCCCTCCACTTT